These T cell receptor beta chains were read from a single sample in a study of metastatic and nonmetastatic thyroid tumors. Through MiXCR, TCRdb re-clonotyped the PCR reads. The sample comprises 21,000 or so clones, around 20% of which are singletons, and around 21% rests with the top ten. The sample taken for sequencing was blood. Every receptor here comes from a male donor with papillary thyroid cancer or a benign thyroid nodule (not recorded which). Some clones in this sample may be carry-over from other donors' samples. The CDR3 runs from the conserved cysteine through the conserved F or W. A D gene is named only where the DNA matches it firmly. Size values are once, few and many counts, or a class for expanded clones, and some rows have none.

TRBV18,TRBD1,TRBJ1-5,many,CASSPGTGSGQPQHF,TGTGCCAGCTCCCCCGGGACAGGGAGTGGTCAGCCCCAGCATTTT
TRBV9,TRBD2,TRBJ2-5,many,CASSAGGPGETQYF,TGTGCCAGCAGCGCGGGAGGGCCAGGAGAGACCCAGTACTTC
TRBV4-1,TRBD2,TRBJ2-5,many,CASSHPKGLAGVQETQYF,TGCGCCAGCAGCCATCCCAAGGGACTAGCGGGGGTCCAAGAGACCCAGTACTTC
TRBV20-1,.,TRBJ1-2,many,CSASDSYYGYTF,TGCAGTGCCTCGGACAGTTACTATGGCTACACCTTC
TRBV20-1,.,TRBJ1-1,.,CSATPRMNTEAFF,TGCAGTGCTACACCGAGGATGAACACTGAAGCTTTCTTT
TRBV20-1,.,TRBJ2-2,many,CSARDPGLSANTGELFF,TGCAGTGCTAGAGATCCGGGGTTGTCGGCGAACACCGGGGAGCTGTTTTTT
TRBV20-1,.,TRBJ1-5,.,CSATGTGYNQPQHF,TGCAGTGCAACCGGGACGGGCTATAATCAGCCCCAGCATTTT
TRBV30,.,TRBJ1-1,.,CAWNGWSTEAFF,TGTGCCTGGAATGGGTGGAGCACTGAAGCTTTCTTT
TRBV27,TRBD2,TRBJ2-1,many,CASSSPETSALSYNEQFF,TGTGCCAGCAGTTCCCCAGAAACTAGCGCCTTATCCTACAATGAGCAGTTCTTC
TRBV4-1,.,TRBJ2-1,.,CASSRESTLGAYNEQFF,TGCGCCAGCAGCCGAGAATCGACCTTGGGGGCCTACAATGAGCAGTTCTTC
TRBV4-2,.,TRBJ2-3,.,CASSQGTLTSTDTQYF,TGTGCCAGCAGCCAAGGGACTTTGACTAGCACAGATACGCAGTATTTT
TRBV27,.,TRBJ2-7,few,CASSLTYREYEQYF,TGTGCCAGCAGTTTGACATACAGAGAGTACGAGCAGTACTTC
TRBV6-1,.,TRBJ1-2,many,CASSTGISLNGYTF,TGTGCCAGCAGTACAGGGATATCGCTGAATGGCTACACCTTC
TRBV20-1,TRBD2,TRBJ2-7,many,CSARRTSGRLEQYF,TGCAGTGCTAGAAGGACTAGCGGGAGGCTCGAGCAGTACTTC
TRBV30,TRBD1,TRBJ2-6,medium-sized,CAFQGAGGANVLTF,TGTGCCTTCCAGGGGGCCGGTGGGGCCAACGTCCTGACTTTC
TRBV7-8,.,TRBJ2-1,once,CASSPKAGTGFQNEQFF,TGTGCCAGCAGCCCAAAAGCCGGGACGGGCTTTCAGAATGAGCAGTTCTTC
TRBV28,.,TRBJ1-2,many,CASSLGGGVYGYTF,TGTGCCAGCAGTTTGGGGGGTGGGGTCTATGGCTACACCTTC
TRBV4-1,.,TRBJ1-1,many,CASSQAGSNTEAFF,TGCGCCAGCAGCCAAGCAGGGTCGAACACTGAAGCTTTCTTT
TRBV3-1,.,TRBJ2-5,many,CASSHWRDVTQYF,TGTGCCAGCAGCCACTGGCGGGATGTGACCCAGTACTTC
TRBV6-5,.,TRBJ2-7,.,CASSYSMGTGTLSEQYF,TGTGCCAGCAGTTACTCGATGGGTACAGGGACTCTCAGCGAGCAGTACTTC
TRBV20-1,.,TRBJ2-1,many,CSARRGDNEQFF,TGCAGTGCTAGAAGAGGGGACAATGAGCAGTTCTTC
TRBV11-2,.,TRBJ2-2,many,CASRQERNTGELFF,TGTGCCAGCAGACAGGAACGGAACACCGGGGAGCTGTTTTTT
TRBV28,.,TRBJ1-5,medium-sized,CASSPRMGGNQPQHF,TGTGCCAGCAGTCCCAGAATGGGGGGCAATCAGCCCCAGCATTTT
TRBV5-1,TRBD2,TRBJ2-5,many,CASSPGLAGAGETQYF,TGCGCCAGCAGCCCGGGACTAGCGGGGGCCGGTGAGACCCAGTACTTC
TRBV20-1,TRBD1,TRBJ1-1,many,CRAQRGTVQPNTEAFF,TGCAGGGCACAGAGAGGGACAGTGCAGCCGAACACTGAAGCTTTCTTT
TRBV6-2/TRBV6-3,TRBD2,TRBJ2-2,.,CASSFRTSGVMNTGELFF,TGTGCCAGCAGTTTCCGGACTAGCGGGGTTATGAACACCGGGGAGCTGTTTTTT
TRBV2,.,TRBJ2-5,many,CASRDLGAGRETQYF,TGTGCCAGCAGGGACCTGGGGGCCGGGAGGGAGACCCAGTACTTC
TRBV29-1,.,TRBJ1-1,few,CRAEQTEAFF,TGCAGAGCGGAGCAAACTGAAGCTTTCTTT
TRBV3-1,TRBD2,TRBJ2-5,many,CASSQGLAGGRETQYF,TGTGCCAGCAGCCAAGGACTAGCGGGGGGGCGGGAGACCCAGTACTTC
TRBV27,.,TRBJ2-6,many,CASSFLGSGANVLIF,TGTGCCAGCAGTTTTTTGGGTTCTGGGGCCAACGTCCTGATTTTC
TRBV28,TRBD1,TRBJ2-3,.,CASSLSGGSRTDTQYF,TGTGCCAGCAGTTTATCAGGGGGCAGTCGGACAGATACGCAGTATTTT
TRBV6-1,.,TRBJ1-2,many,CASSSGAYGYTF,TGTGCCAGCAGTTCTGGGGCCTATGGCTACACCTTC
TRBV9,.,TRBJ1-1,many,CASSVEREAFF,TGTGCCAGCAGCGTAGAGAGGGAAGCTTTCTTT
TRBV5-1,TRBD2,TRBJ2-2,many,CASSTGLAGVNGELFF,TGCGCCAGCAGCACGGGACTAGCGGGAGTAAACGGGGAGCTGTTTTTT
TRBV12-3/TRBV12-4,.,TRBJ2-7,few,CASSFRRNWGTKAYEQYF,TGTGCCAGCAGTTTTAGGCGGAACTGGGGGACCAAGGCCTACGAGCAGTACTTC
TRBV2,.,TRBJ2-2,many,CASSPRTGGTGELFF,TGTGCCAGCAGTCCTCGGACAGGAGGGACCGGGGAGCTGTTTTTT
TRBV7-6,TRBD2,TRBJ2-1,.,CASSPRLAGSSYNEQFF,TGTGCCAGCAGCCCCAGACTAGCGGGAAGCTCCTACAATGAGCAGTTCTTC